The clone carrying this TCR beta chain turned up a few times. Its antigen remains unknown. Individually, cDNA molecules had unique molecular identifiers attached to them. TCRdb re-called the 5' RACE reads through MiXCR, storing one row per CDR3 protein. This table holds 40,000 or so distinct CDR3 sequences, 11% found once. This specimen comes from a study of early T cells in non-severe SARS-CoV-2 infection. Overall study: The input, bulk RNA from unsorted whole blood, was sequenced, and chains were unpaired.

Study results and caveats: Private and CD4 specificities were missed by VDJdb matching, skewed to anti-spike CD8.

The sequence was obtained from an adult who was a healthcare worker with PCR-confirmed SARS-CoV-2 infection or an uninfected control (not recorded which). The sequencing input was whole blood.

The CDR3 protein is CASSFVPYSNQPQHF. Here the CDR3 DNA reads TGTGCCAGTAGTTTCGTCCCTTATAGCAATCAGCCCCAGCATTTT. The chain employs TRBV19 and TRBJ1-5, with D unresolved. CDR3 length: 15 residues. Germline loops: CDR1 LNHDA, CDR2 SQIVND (reference sequence). Trimming took off 5 bases at V and 0 bases at J, with 11 bases between the two ends.